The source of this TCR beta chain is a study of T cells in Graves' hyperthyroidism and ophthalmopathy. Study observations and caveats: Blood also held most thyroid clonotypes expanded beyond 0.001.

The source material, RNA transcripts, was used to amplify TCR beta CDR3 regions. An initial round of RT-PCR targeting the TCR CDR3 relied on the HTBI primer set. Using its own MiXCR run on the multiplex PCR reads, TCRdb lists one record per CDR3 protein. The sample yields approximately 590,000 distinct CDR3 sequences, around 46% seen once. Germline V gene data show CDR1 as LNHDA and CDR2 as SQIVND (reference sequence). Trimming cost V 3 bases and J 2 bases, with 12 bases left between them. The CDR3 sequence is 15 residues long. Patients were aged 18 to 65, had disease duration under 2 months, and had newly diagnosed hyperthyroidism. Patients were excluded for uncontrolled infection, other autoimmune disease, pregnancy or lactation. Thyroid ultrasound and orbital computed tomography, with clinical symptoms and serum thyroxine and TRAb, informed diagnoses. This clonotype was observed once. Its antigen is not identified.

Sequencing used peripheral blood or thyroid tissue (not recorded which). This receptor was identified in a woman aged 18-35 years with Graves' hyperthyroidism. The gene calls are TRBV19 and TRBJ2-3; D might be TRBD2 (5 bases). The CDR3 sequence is CASSIEGSPTDTQYF. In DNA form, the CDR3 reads TGTGCCAGTAGTATCGAGGGTAGTCCCACAGATACGCAGTATTTT.